Listed here is a single T cell receptor beta chain. This record comes from a study of Ad26.COV2.S vaccination and SARS-CoV-2 variants. The table came from immunoSEQ multiplex PCR; TCRdb's copy has only in-frame clones and leaves some out. Here the sample spans around 450,000 clones, about 91% being singletons. Treatment in this sample: 15 to 20 received Ad26.COV2.S at low or high dose, single or two shots; about 5 received placebo; per-sample allocation not given. The samples date from day 63 after the first vaccine or placebo injection. Between the trimmed V and J ends, which lost 6 bases and 4 bases, there was a span of 15 bases. Germline CDR1 is LNHNV and CDR2 is YYDKDF (reference sequence). The CDR3 is made up of 14 amino acids.

Sequences were derived from peripheral blood, sampled in a trial of Ad26.COV2.S vaccine versus placebo. The V gene is TRBV15, the J gene TRBJ1-1; D not certain. The TCR sequence derives from a person aged 18-65 years who received the Ad26.COV2.S COVID-19 vaccine or a placebo. CDR3 sequence reads: CATRKDRWGTEAFF. CDR3 in DNA: TGTGCCACCAGGAAAGACCGTTGGGGCACTGAAGCTTTCTTT.